Below, 19 T cell receptor beta chains from the same sample are listed, as sequenced in a study of T cells in Graves' hyperthyroidism and ophthalmopathy. RNA transcripts served as the template for amplifying TCR beta CDR3 regions. During a first-round RT-PCR of the TCR CDR3, the HTBI primer set was used. MiXCR was run by TCRdb on the multiplex PCR reads, yielding one entry per CDR3 protein. The data contain approximately 600,000 distinct CDR3 sequences, about 20% of them singletons. The material sequenced was blood. The source is a man aged 25-45 years with Graves' ophthalmopathy.

About this clonotype itself: A much larger clone lies a single base off, so this may be a read error. Likely a read error: the CDR3 ends without its conserved phenylalanine or tryptophan. V gene TRBV5-1 combines with J gene TRBJ2-3, with no clear D. The CDR3 extends over 14 amino acids. Between the trimmed V and J ends, which lost 2 bases and 2 bases, there was a span of 9 bases. Per germline, CDR1 SGHRS and CDR2 YFSETQ. The DNA for the CDR3 is TGCGCCAGCAGCTTCCTCGGACCCACAGATACGCAGTATTCT. This codes for CASSFLGPTDTQYS.

This clonotype was found many times. The chain combines TRBV3-1 with TRBJ2-5; D is ambiguous. Trimming cost V 2 bases and J 2 bases, with 9 bases left between them. Germline CDR1 reads LGHDT; CDR2 reads YNNKEL (reference sequence). This CDR3 contains 14 residues. In DNA form, the CDR3 reads TGTGCCAGCAGCCAACCCGGAATACAAGAGACCCAGTACTTC. Its translation: CASSQPGIQETQYF.

The chain employs TRBV6-1 and TRBJ2-3; 7 bases agree with TRBD1. Trimming cost V 7 bases and J 0 bases; bases outside gene matches: 10. The CDR3 runs 16 residues. Per the germline V gene, CDR1 is MNHNS and CDR2 is SASEGT. The CDR3 loop is CASTWGTASSTDTQYF. The CDR3 DNA reads as TGTGCCAGCACTTGGGGGACAGCTTCTAGCACAGATACGCAGTATTTT.

V gene TRBV6-1 combines with J gene TRBJ1-4, with unresolved D. The germline CDR1 and CDR2 sequences are MNHNS and SASEGT. Trimming stripped 6 bases from V and 0 bases from J, with 8 bases between. There are 14 residues in the CDR3. The CDR3 nucleotides read TGTGCCAGCAGGCAGGCGGCAACTAATGAAAAACTGTTTTTT. Translation: CASRQAATNEKLFF.

This clonotype has a count of ten or more. The rearrangement links TRBV6-2 or TRBV6-3 to TRBJ2-1; D gene unclear. V was shortened by 6 bases and J by 8 bases, with 17 bases between the two germline ends. Germline V gene sequence: CDR1 MNHEY, CDR2 SVGEGT. The CDR3 is 14 residues long. Written as DNA, the CDR3 is TGTGCCAGCAGGGATGACTCTGGCCCTGATGAGCAGTTCTTC. Encoded protein: CASRDDSGPDEQFF.

V gene TRBV7-8 combines with J gene TRBJ2-7, with no clear D. Germline CDR1 is SGHVS and CDR2 is FQNEAQ. The CDR3 contains 15 residues. The germline V and J ends were trimmed by 0 bases and 2 bases, with 11 bases remaining between them. Written as DNA, the CDR3 is TGTGCCAGCAGCTTAGCCCCACCTCCAGCCTACGAGCAGTACTTC. This sequence encodes CASSLAPPPAYEQYF.

This clonotype was counted only a few times. V and J are TRBV20-1 and TRBJ2-7; TRBD1 matches at 8 bases. The CDR3 is made up of 13 amino acids. Losses at the gene ends were 6 bases for V and 1 base for J; bases not matched to a gene: 5. The germline CDR1 and CDR2 sequences are DFQATT and SNEGSKA (reference sequence). CDR3 region: CSAEGQASYEQYF. The CDR3 nucleotides are TGCAGTGCGGAGGGACAGGCTTCCTACGAGCAGTACTTC.

This clonotype has a handful of counts. The chain links TRBV7-6 to TRBJ1-4; tentatively, D is TRBD1 (5 bases). The germline V gene encodes CDR1 SGHVS and CDR2 FNYEAQ. This CDR3 spans 15 amino acids. V was shortened by 5 bases and J by 0 bases, with 10 bases between the two germline ends. CDR3 nucleotide sequence: TGTGCCAGCAGCCCACAGGATGCAACTAATGAAAAACTGTTTTTT. Its translation: CASSPQDATNEKLFF.

The rearrangement links TRBV19 to TRBJ2-7, with a weak D call TRBD2 (7 bases). CDR3 size: 13 residues. Germline V gene data show CDR1 as LNHDA and CDR2 as SQIVND (reference sequence). V gave up 9 bases and J gave up 7 bases, with 19 bases separating them. In DNA form, the CDR3 reads TGTGCCAGCGCCCGGGGGAGGGGGAGAGAGCAGTACTTC. Protein: CASARGRGREQYF.

The chain combines TRBV3-1 with TRBJ2-1, with a weak D call TRBD2 (6 bases). V was pared by 0 bases and J by 6 bases, with 15 bases between. This CDR3 is 16 amino acids long. CDR1 and CDR2 from the germline V gene are LGHDT and YNNKEL (reference sequence). For the CDR3, the DNA is TGTGCCAGCAGCCAAGATCTCGGGACTCGGCTCAATGAGCAGTTCTTC. It yields the protein CASSQDLGTRLNEQFF.

This clonotype occurred many times. This chain connects TRBV20-1 to TRBJ1-3, with D perhaps matching TRBD1 (5 bases). Germline V gives CDR1 DFQATT, CDR2 SNEGSKA (reference sequence). CDR3 length: 14 amino acids. V dropped 1 base and J dropped 1 base, with 8 bases sitting between them. The CDR3 DNA reads TGCAGTGCTAGAGGGGGGAGATCTGGAAACACCATATATTTT. Amino acid sequence: CSARGGRSGNTIYF.

The rearrangement uses TRBV5-4 and TRBJ2-5, with D tentatively TRBD1 (5 bases). Germline assignment: CDR1 SGHNT and CDR2 YYREEE (reference sequence). This CDR3 is 14 amino acids long. The germline V and J ends were trimmed by 4 bases and 0 bases, with 10 bases remaining between them. DNA of the CDR3: TGTGCCAGCAGCACAGACAGACACCAAGAGACCCAGTACTTC. This gives the protein CASSTDRHQETQYF.

This clonotype has ten or more counts. The chain uses TRBV12-3 or TRBV12-4 and TRBJ1-5, with D possibly TRBD1 on 6 matching bases. V lost 5 bases to trimming and J lost 6 bases, with 11 bases between them. CDR3 length equals 13 residues. The CDR3 DNA sequence: TGTGCCAGCAGTACAGGGATGGGTCAGCCCCAGCATTTT. Amino acid sequence: CASSTGMGQPQHF.

At least ten counts were recorded for this clonotype. This sequence joins TRBV20-1 and TRBJ2-7, with D perhaps TRBD2 (9 bases). Deletions cut 3 bases from V and 0 bases from J, with 24 bases between. CDR1 and CDR2 from the germline V gene are DFQATT and SNEGSKA (reference sequence). The length of the CDR3 is 18 residues. The DNA for the CDR3 is TGCAGTGCTAGCCAGGGGGCGACTAGCGGACGACTCTCCTACGAGCAGTACTTC. It encodes CSASQGATSGRLSYEQYF.

This clonotype was observed many times. The rearrangement joins TRBV11-2 to TRBJ2-7, with D maybe TRBD2 (6 bases). The germline V gene encodes CDR1 SGHAT and CDR2 FQNNGV. The CDR3 consists of 17 residues. With 4 bases removed from V and 3 bases from J, the gap between germline ends came to 22 bases. The CDR3 protein is CASSSHPRDGQGYEQYF. In DNA form, the CDR3 reads TGTGCCAGCAGCTCCCACCCGCGGGACGGCCAAGGCTACGAGCAGTACTTC.

This clonotype was picked up one time. The likely explanation is a read error, given a far larger clone one base away. V usage is TRBV12-3 or TRBV12-4 and J usage is TRBJ2-1; 7 bases align to TRBD2. This CDR3 has 15 amino acids. Here the CDR3 DNA reads TGTACCAGCAGTTTAACGAGCGGGGCTTACAATGAGCAGTTCTTC. Its translation: CTSSLTSGAYNEQFF.

The chain recombines TRBV28 with TRBJ2-7; 7 bases agree with TRBD1. This CDR3 has 18 amino acids. Germline loops: CDR1 MDHEN, CDR2 SYDVKM. The J segment lost 0 bases and the V segment lost 7 bases, leaving 18 bases of the junction unmatched. The CDR3, as DNA: TGTGCCAGCACCTTAAGAAACCTACCGGGACAGCCCTCCTACGAGCAGTACTTC. This gives the protein CASTLRNLPGQPSYEQYF.

There are many counts of this clonotype. V usage is TRBV18 and J usage is TRBJ2-2, with D unclear. The V and J ends lost 1 base and 3 bases respectively, with 3 bases between them. This CDR3 has 13 amino acids. Germline lookup yields CDR1 KGHSH and CDR2 LQKENI. This CDR3 reads CASSPRDTGELFF. In DNA form, the CDR3 reads TGTGCCAGCTCACCACGGGACACCGGGGAGCTGTTTTTT.

The chain has TRBV4-2 and TRBJ2-5, with TRBD2 identical over 8 bases. CDR3 size: 15 residues. Germline V gene data show CDR1 as LGHNA and CDR2 as YNFKEQ. The ends lost 0 bases at V and 4 bases at J; junction bases unmatched: 4. Here the CDR3 DNA reads TGTGCCAGCAGCCAAGATGCCGGGGGGGGAGAGACCCAGTACTTC. This gives the protein CASSQDAGGGETQYF.